The present entry profiles one TCR beta chain with its context. This sample was included in a study of blood T cell repertoires in COVID-19. Whole-study context: Spain, Italy and the United States supplied samples that represented acute and convalescent COVID-19. PBMCs, B-cell-depleted T cells, or T cells provided the cDNA or gDNA that made up the material.

In the source study's methods: Using reference gene primer amplification, nucleated cell counts were estimated. Data came from immunoSEQ multiplex PCR; TCRdb stores just in-frame clones and leaves some out. V, J and clone size are taken as reported in that table, and D and trimming were inferred from the DNA itself. This sample carries around 120,000 clones, around 87% of them seen once, and the ten largest clones take 25% to 35%. CDR1 and CDR2 (germline): SGHRS, YFSETQ. The CDR3 contains 12 residues. V gave up 0 bases and J gave up 1 base, with 2 bases separating them. The chain employs TRBV5-1 and TRBJ2-7; D ambiguous. Sequenced: peripheral blood. The sequence was collected from a woman between 65 and 79 years old with acute or convalescent COVID-19. The CDR3 region is CASSLVSYEQYF. CDR3 nucleotides: TGCGCCAGCAGCTTGGTATCCTACGAGCAGTACTTC.